The 30 T cell receptor beta chains in this list originate from one sample, sequenced in a study of shared clonotypes between healthy human individuals. TCRdb's table, derived via immunoSEQ multiplex PCR, lists solely in-frame clones and lacks some. This table has 2,500,000 or so clones, roughly nine tenths appearing once. Sequenced input: naive CD4+ T cells sorted from blood. Specified subset: CD45RA+ positively selected. The receptors derive from a man aged 18 to 30 in good health.

The chain recombines TRBV10-3 with TRBJ2-3, with a tentative D call TRBD1 (6 bases). The ends were cut back, 0 bases at V and 8 bases at J, with 12 bases in the middle. The length of the CDR3 is 14 residues. Germline CDR1 reads ENHRY; CDR2 reads SYGVKD. CDR3 sequence (DNA): TGTGCCATCAGTGAGTCTTTGGACAGCCCTACGCAGTATTTT. It yields the protein CAISESLDSPTQYF.

V usage is TRBV6-1 and J usage is TRBJ2-2; 8 nucleotides align to TRBD2. Germline lookup yields CDR1 MNHNS and CDR2 SASEGT. CDR3 length: 15 amino acids. Unmatched junction bases numbered 9, after V lost 10 bases and J lost 2 bases. CDR3 coding DNA: TGTGCCACCTCAACGACTAGCGCAAACACCGGGGAGCTGTTTTTT. As protein: CATSTTSANTGELFF.

The rearrangement links TRBV5-1 to TRBJ1-1; 7 nucleotides line up with TRBD1. The junction had 12 bases not matched to a gene; V was cut back by 0 bases and J by 4 bases. From germline, CDR1 is SGHRS and CDR2 YFSETQ. The CDR3 is 17 residues long. The CDR3 protein is CASSLAGEGARRTEAFF. The DNA of the CDR3 is TGCGCCAGCAGCTTGGCAGGGGAGGGGGCGCGGCGCACTGAAGCTTTCTTT.

A single count supports this clone. The CDR3 DNA sequence: TGTGCCAGCTCTCCGGGACAGAACATTTATCAGCCCCAGCATTTT. Protein product: CASSPGQNIYQPQHF. This chain joins TRBV18 and TRBJ1-5; 7 bases line up with TRBD1. Germline assignment: CDR1 KGHSH and CDR2 LQKENI. The CDR3 totals 15 residues. V lost 6 bases, J lost 5 bases, and 10 bases stayed unmatched.

The chain links TRBV19 to TRBJ2-1, with D perhaps matching TRBD2 (5 bases). Germline CDR1 is LNHDA and CDR2 is SQIVND (reference sequence). The CDR3 extends over 13 amino acids. The V end was cut by 3 bases, the J end by 10 bases, with 13 bases between. The CDR3 loop is CASSISRADEQFF. The CDR3 DNA follows: TGTGCCAGTAGTATTTCGCGGGCGGACGAGCAGTTCTTC.

The V and J genes are TRBV19 and TRBJ2-2, with 7 positions matching TRBD1. The V gene's germline CDR1 is LNHDA and CDR2 SQIVND (reference sequence). The V and J ends lost 5 bases and 6 bases, in that order; junction bases with no gene match: 12. This CDR3 is 16 amino acids long. The CDR3 sequence: CASSQGGQMISGELFF. CDR3 coding DNA: TGTGCCAGTAGTCAAGGGGGCCAGATGATTTCCGGGGAGCTGTTTTTT. The entire variable domain, with the rest obtained from reference TRBV19 and TRBJ2-2, is as follows: DGGITQSPKYLFRKEGQNVTLSCEQNLNHDAMYWYRQDPGQGLRLIYYSQIVNDFQKGDIAEGYSVSREKKESFPLTVTSAQKNPTAFYLCASSQGGQMISGELFFGEGSRLTVL.

This clone was seen a few times. Other nucleotide sequences from this sample produce the same CDR3. The chain has TRBV7-2 and TRBJ2-7; D remains ambiguous. Germline CDR1 is SGHTA and CDR2 is FQGNSA. The CDR3 is 11 residues long. With 5 bases removed from V and 0 bases from J, the gap between germline ends came to 2 bases. The CDR3 DNA reads as TGTGCCAGCAGCCTCTCCTACGAGCAGTACTTC. Protein: CASSLSYEQYF.

Turning to this clone: Other DNA sequences in this specimen translate into the identical CDR3. The chain employs TRBV4-1 and TRBJ2-5, with 11 bases identical to TRBD2. Germline values: CDR1 MGHRA, CDR2 YSYEKL. The J segment lost 1 base and the V segment lost 4 bases, leaving 2 bases of the junction unmatched. CDR3 length equals 15 residues. CDR3 bases: TGCGCCAGCAGCCGTCTAGCGGGGGGCCAAGAGACCCAGTACTTC. Its translation is CASSRLAGGQETQYF.

In its sample, this clone was seen once. The J gene is TRBJ1-2, the V gene TRBV10-3, with D tentatively TRBD1 (5 bases). The CDR3 loop spans 13 amino acids. Germline CDR1 ENHRY, CDR2 SYGVKD. V was shortened by 8 bases and J by 6 bases, with 16 bases between the two germline ends. The DNA for the CDR3 is TGTGCCATCGGTACGGGGGTGGTGGATGGCTACACCTTC. Translating gives CAIGTGVVDGYTF.

The chain combines TRBV9 with TRBJ2-3, with TRBD2 matching 9 bases. The junction had 6 bases not matched to a gene; V was cut back by 0 bases and J by 4 bases. This CDR3 is 16 amino acids long. From germline, CDR1 is SGDLS and CDR2 YYNGEE. Written as DNA, the CDR3 is TGTGCCAGCAGCGTAGCCTTAGCGGGAGTGGCAGATACGCAGTATTTT. Residues: CASSVALAGVADTQYF.

This clone was counted a single time. This chain links TRBV5-5 with TRBJ1-1, with a weak D call TRBD1 (6 bases). Deletions cut 4 bases from V and 1 base from J, with 14 bases between. CDR3 size: 15 residues. Germline CDR1 SGHKS, CDR2 YYEKEE (reference sequence). The CDR3 loop is CASSPGGGTNTEAFF. Here the CDR3 DNA reads TGTGCCAGCAGCCCCGGGGGCGGCACGAACACTGAAGCTTTCTTT.

This clone was recorded only once. This sequence joins TRBV7-9 and TRBJ2-5; D possibly corresponds to TRBD2 (6 bases). CDR1 and CDR2 (germline): SEHNR, FQNEAQ (reference sequence). CDR3 length: 15 amino acids. Deletions cut 4 bases from V and 2 bases from J, with 14 bases between. This CDR3 reads CASSYGTLAQETQYF. In DNA, the CDR3 is TGTGCCAGCAGCTATGGAACCCTAGCGCAAGAGACCCAGTACTTC.

The rearrangement links TRBV5-1 to TRBJ2-1, with D perhaps TRBD1 (5 bases). CDR1 SGHRS and CDR2 YFSETQ come from the germline V gene. V dropped 4 bases and J dropped 1 base, with 9 bases sitting between them. The CDR3 spans 14 residues. The CDR3 sequence: CASSAAGSYNEQFF. CDR3 bases: TGCGCCAGCAGCGCGGCAGGGTCCTACAATGAGCAGTTCTTC.

The sample holds one count of this clone. The rearrangement links TRBV6-1 to TRBJ2-6; 7 bases match TRBD2. Trimming removed 1 base from V and 0 bases from J; junction bases left unmatched: 3. This CDR3 has 17 amino acids. CDR1 and CDR2 from the germline V gene are MNHNS and SASEGT. CDR3 sequence: CASSEVGRSSGANVLTF. The CDR3 region has the DNA TGTGCCAGCAGTGAAGTCGGGAGGAGCTCTGGGGCCAACGTCCTGACTTTC.

The chain combines TRBV19 with TRBJ1-5; perhaps TRBD1 as D (5 bases). The CDR3 spans 15 residues. V was pared by 7 bases and J by 2 bases, with 15 bases between. Germline values: CDR1 LNHDA, CDR2 SQIVND (reference sequence). The DNA of the CDR3 is TGTGCCAGTATGGGGCTTTCAAAAGGCAATCAGCCCCAGCATTTT. Its translation: CASMGLSKGNQPQHF.

The CDR3 loop reads CASSSLWENTEAFF. The CDR3, as DNA: TGTGCCAGCAGTTCCCTCTGGGAGAACACTGAAGCTTTCTTT. The V call is TRBV6-6, the J call TRBJ1-1, with D unclear. This CDR3 has 14 amino acids. Trimming pared 4 bases from V and 1 base from J, leaving 10 bases between. Germline assignment: CDR1 MNHNY and CDR2 SVGAGI (reference sequence).

CDR3 in DNA: TGTGCCAGTACCTCGGGGAGGGGAGGGGGGAGCAATCAGCCCCAGCATTTT. As protein: CASTSGRGGGSNQPQHF. The chain employs TRBV19 and TRBJ1-5, with D tentatively TRBD1 (6 bases). CDR3 length: 17 residues. Germline lookup yields CDR1 LNHDA and CDR2 SQIVND (reference sequence). Trimming removed 7 bases at V and 1 base at J, with 20 bases between.

The chain is built from TRBV5-4 and TRBJ2-6; 7 nucleotides align to TRBD1. CDR3 length: 17 residues. From germline, CDR1 is SGHNT and CDR2 YYREEE (reference sequence). V trimming: 4 bases; J trimming: 3 bases; junction bases outside the gene matches: 10. The CDR3 DNA follows: TGTGCCAGCAGCCCAACCAGACAGGGAAGTGGGGCCAACGTCCTGACTTTC. Protein product: CASSPTRQGSGANVLTF.

The chain carries TRBV27 and TRBJ1-1; TRBD1 matches at 8 bases. Trimming at V came to 6 bases and at J to 4 bases, leaving 7 bases not matched to a gene. Germline assignment: CDR1 MNHEY and CDR2 SMNVEV (reference sequence). The CDR3 covers 14 residues. The DNA for the CDR3 is TGTGCCAGCAGGACACAGGGGGTTCTCACTGAAGCTTTCTTT. This codes for CASRTQGVLTEAFF.

The CDR3 here is CASKRLTSEAFF. The DNA for the CDR3 is TGTGCCAGCAAGAGGCTCACCTCTGAAGCTTTCTTT. The gene calls are TRBV9 and TRBJ1-1; no reliable D call. Germline CDR1 reads SGDLS; CDR2 reads YYNGEE. The CDR3 runs 12 residues. Trimming pared 6 bases from V and 6 bases from J, leaving 12 bases between.

The genes are TRBV2 and TRBJ2-7, with 9 bases lining up with TRBD1. The CDR3 is 15 residues long. V lost 7 bases, J lost 2 bases, and 9 bases stayed unmatched. The germline gives CDR1 SNHLY, CDR2 FYNNEI. Here the CDR3 reads CASTTDRGLPYEQYF. DNA for the CDR3: TGTGCCAGCACGACGGACAGGGGACTACCCTACGAGCAGTACTTC.

J is TRBJ2-7 and V is TRBV2; D may be TRBD2 (6 bases). Germline V gives CDR1 SNHLY, CDR2 FYNNEI. V dropped 2 bases and J dropped 2 bases, with 16 bases sitting between them. The CDR3 runs to 16 residues. This CDR3 is CASSEFPDYSPYEQYF. The DNA for the CDR3 is TGTGCCAGCAGTGAATTCCCGGACTACAGTCCCTACGAGCAGTACTTC.

This clone has more than one count but fewer than ten. Other DNA variants within this sample encode the same CDR3. This sequence joins TRBV19 and TRBJ2-7, with no clear D. There are 11 residues in the CDR3. V lost 3 bases and J 6 bases, leaving 6 bases between the germline ends. CDR1 LNHDA and CDR2 SQIVND come from the germline V gene (reference sequence). The CDR3 loop reads CASSISGEQYF. The CDR3 DNA is TGTGCCAGTAGTATTAGTGGCGAGCAGTACTTC.

The V call is TRBV11-1, the J call TRBJ1-1; 8 positions agree with TRBD1. This CDR3 region has 14 residues. V dropped 5 bases and J dropped 1; count of bases not matched to a gene: 3. Germline V gene lookup returns CDR1 SGHAT and CDR2 FQDESV (reference sequence). The CDR3 DNA reads as TGTGCCAGCAGCCCCAGGGGGCGGAACACTGAAGCTTTCTTT. Its protein product is CASSPRGRNTEAFF.

This CDR3 reads CASQEGNYGYTF. The CDR3 nucleotides are TGTGCCAGTCAAGAGGGGAATTATGGCTACACCTTC. The J gene is TRBJ1-2, the V gene TRBV6-1; TRBD1 is a possible D gene (5 bases). This CDR3 comprises 12 residues. V gave up 9 bases and J gave up 5 bases, with 13 bases separating them. CDR1 is MNHNS, CDR2 SASEGT, per germline.

This clone has only a few counts. V usage is TRBV30 and J usage is TRBJ1-1, with D possibly being TRBD1 (5 bases). With 0 bases removed from V and 8 bases from J, the gap between germline ends came to 10 bases. The CDR3 length is 12 residues. Germline V gene sequence: CDR1 GTSNPN, CDR2 SVGIG (reference sequence). CDR3 region: CAWSVWRGEAFF. The CDR3 DNA reads as TGTGCCTGGAGTGTATGGCGGGGGGAAGCTTTCTTT.

V is TRBV7-2 and J is TRBJ1-4, with D possibly matching TRBD1 (5 bases). The CDR3 contains 15 residues. The germline V gene encodes CDR1 SGHTA and CDR2 FQGNSA. V lost 5 bases and J lost 5, with 15 bases in between. The CDR3 sequence: CASSPIWGGNEKLFF. The CDR3 DNA sequence: TGTGCCAGCAGCCCGATTTGGGGCGGGAATGAAAAACTGTTTTTT.

The V call is TRBV5-4, the J call TRBJ2-7; TRBD2 matches 12 bases. From germline, CDR1 is SGHNT and CDR2 YYREEE (reference sequence). J was trimmed by 3 bases and V by 4 bases; bases with no gene match: 8. The CDR3 is made up of 16 amino acids. The CDR3 is CASSPTGTSGRYEQYF. The CDR3 DNA is TGTGCCAGCAGCCCTACCGGGACTAGCGGGCGCTACGAGCAGTACTTC.

V and J are TRBV14 and TRBJ1-6, with D possibly matching TRBD1 (6 bases). In germline, CDR1 is SGHDN, CDR2 FVKESK. Between the trimmed V and J ends, which lost 5 bases and 10 bases, there was a span of 21 bases. The CDR3 length is 16 residues. CDR3 region: CASSARTALGESPLHF. The CDR3, as DNA: TGTGCCAGCAGCGCCCGGACAGCCCTCGGGGAATCACCCCTCCACTTT.

Points on this clone: Additional DNA sequences in this sample encode the identical CDR3. The genes are TRBV6-1 and TRBJ1-4; D may be TRBD1 (6 bases). The CDR3 contains 14 residues. V shed 3 bases and J shed 3 bases, with 8 bases lying between them. The V gene's germline CDR1 is MNHNS and CDR2 SASEGT. The chain's CDR3 is CASSETGPNEKLFF. CDR3 DNA: TGTGCCAGCAGTGAGACAGGACCTAATGAAAAACTGTTTTTT.